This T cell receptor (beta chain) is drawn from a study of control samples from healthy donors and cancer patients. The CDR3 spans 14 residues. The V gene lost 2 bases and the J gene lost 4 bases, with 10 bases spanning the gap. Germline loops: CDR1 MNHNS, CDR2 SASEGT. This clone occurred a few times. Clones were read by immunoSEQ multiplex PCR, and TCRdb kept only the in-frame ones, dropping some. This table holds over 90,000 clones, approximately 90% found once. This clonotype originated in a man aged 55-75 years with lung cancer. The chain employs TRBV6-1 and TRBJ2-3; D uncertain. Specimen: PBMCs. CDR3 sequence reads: CASSENGRSDTQYF. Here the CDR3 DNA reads TGTGCCAGCAGTGAAAACGGACGTTCAGATACGCAGTATTTT.